This record covers a single T cell receptor beta chain. What it binds is unknown. The data are from a study of T cells after yellow fever vaccination. Study-wide results and caveats: Repertoires sorted by FACS could include abundant clonotypes that are contaminants from the bulk population. In post-booster samples, most primary-vaccination clones reappeared (around 95% CD4, approximately 91% CD8).

TCRdb redid the calling of the 5' RACE reads with MiXCR, one entry per CDR3 protein. The data contain about 320,000 distinct CDR3 sequences, around 6.8% of them singletons. CDR1 is GTSNPN and CDR2 is SVGIG in the germline V gene (reference sequence). V was clipped by 0 bases and J by 9 bases, with 10 bases between them. This CDR3 has 12 amino acids. This chain links TRBV30 with TRBJ2-3; the D gene is possibly TRBD2 (5 bases). This TCR derives from a man between 18 and 35 years old who received the YFV17D yellow fever vaccine. The source material was PBMCs, sampled around 45 days after the first yellow fever vaccination. The CDR3 loop reads CAWSVRGDTQYF. In DNA form, the CDR3 reads TGTGCCTGGAGTGTACGGGGAGACACGCAGTATTTT.